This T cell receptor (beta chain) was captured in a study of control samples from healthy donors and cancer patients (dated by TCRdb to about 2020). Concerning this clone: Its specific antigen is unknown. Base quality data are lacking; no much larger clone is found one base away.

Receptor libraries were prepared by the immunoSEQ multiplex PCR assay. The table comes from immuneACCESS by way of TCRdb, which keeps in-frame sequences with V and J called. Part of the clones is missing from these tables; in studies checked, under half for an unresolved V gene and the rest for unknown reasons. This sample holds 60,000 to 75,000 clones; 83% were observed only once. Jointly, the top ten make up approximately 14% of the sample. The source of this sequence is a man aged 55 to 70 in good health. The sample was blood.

CDR3 reads: CASSQSGTVDQGANQPQHF. The DNA sequence is as follows: TGTGCCAGCAGCCAATCGGGGACGGTGGATCAGGGGGCTAATCAGCCCCAGCATTTT. The chain was built from TRBV3-1 (or the pseudogene TRBV3-2) and TRBJ1-5, and TRBD1 matches 8 of the central bases. CDR1 is given as LGHDT and CDR2 as YNNKEL, both from the germline V gene (reference sequence). V lost 2 bases and J lost 4 bases, and the count of bases not matched to a germline gene is 16. The CDR3 covers 19 residues, taking in both the cysteine and the phenylalanine. Of the read, only the CDR3 DNA is kept; its 57 bases are in frame from base 1.